This T cell receptor beta chain was recovered during a study of blood T cell repertoires in COVID-19 (dated by TCRdb to 2018 to 2020). Regarding the study in general: Collaborator samples came from the United States, Italy and Spain and covered acute and convalescent phases of COVID-19. The repertoires were made available in a free public database intended to serve as a resource for research on the immune response to SARS-CoV-2. Subjects who had been exposed to COVID-19, were actively infected with it, or had recovered from it provided the deeply sampled blood TCRbeta repertoires that made up the dataset. The material from the prospective study consisted of cDNA or gDNA derived from T cells, B-cell-depleted T cells, or PBMCs. The samples were drawn from two sources: the first 160 participants of the ongoing ImmuneRACE study, and 1,000 to 1,500 subjects contributed by 6 global collaborators. A de-identified subject ID, COVID-19 status, age in years and sex were almost always included in the sample metadata. Where HLA class I and class II types were available, the types were taken from metadata supplied by the sample provider, not from assay-based typing. Study-wide findings and limitations: How much clinical and demographic metadata was included differed by source and by participant, and the metadata was provided uncurated.

This clone has ten or more counts. Its specific antigen is unknown. Per-nucleotide qualities are absent, and no much larger clonotype sits a single base away. In Seattle, one collaborating source enrolled patients while the infection was active and tracked those patients longitudinally over the course of disease. Each collaborating institution followed its own protocols to collect whole blood in K2EDTA tubes. For TCRbeta analysis, collaborators shipped samples in one of three forms: frozen whole blood, isolated PBMCs, or DNA extracted from either of those sample types. TCRbeta CDR3 regions were amplified from genomic DNA by means of the immunoSEQ Assay, a bias-controlled multiplex PCR. The original methods were these. The number of nucleated cells in each sample was estimated from the amplification of reference gene primers within the assay. To quantify the absolute abundance of each unique TCRbeta CDR3 rearrangement, sequence reads were collapsed and filtered. Productive Simpson clonality was computed per sample as the square root of Simpson's diversity index over productive rearrangements. TCRdb limited this immuneACCESS table to in-frame rearrangements with V and J called. A share of clones is missing; checked studies link under half to unresolved V genes, and the rest is unexplained. V, J and clone size derive from that table, while D and trimming were established from the DNA sequence. Present in this sample are 250,000 to 350,000 clones, approximately 84% of which were seen just once. The ten most abundant clones make up almost 1.5% of the sample.

This clonotype was obtained from a human donor with COVID-19, enrolled during active disease. The donor label of this sample is uncertain. The sample consisted of peripheral blood.

CDR3 region: CATSRGLAGETQYF. The sequence in DNA is TGTGCCACCAGCAGAGGACTAGCGGGGGAGACCCAGTACTTC. This chain is built from TRBV15 and TRBJ2-5, with 11 junctional bases fitting TRBD2. The CDR3 measures 14 amino acids from cysteine to phenylalanine. Only the CDR3 DNA is retained, 42 bases long and in frame from the first base. The germline V gene (reference sequence) provides CDR1 LNHNV and CDR2 YYDKDF. From V the trimming removes 1 base and from J it removes 5 bases, while the gene matches leave 0 bases of the junction unaccounted for.